The sequence of this TCR beta chain was determined in a study of spatial heterogeneity in lung cancer. Study observations and caveats: One measure, the expanded intratumoral alpha and beta TCR count, tracked tumor mutation counts.

A few counts support this clonotype. Its antigen is unknown. As to time point: sample taken at primary tumor resection. Whole RNA, which was extracted from tumor, nontumor lung tissue or frozen PBMC, was sequenced without any cell sorting. In the library, each TCR cDNA molecule bore its own unique molecular identifier. MiXCR, applied by TCRdb to the 5' RACE reads, yields one record per CDR3 protein. The table has about 23,000 distinct CDR3 sequences, about 4.4% seen once. The specimen was lung tumor tissue, collected at surgery. The clonotype comes from a male donor with early-stage non-small cell lung cancer.

CDR3 loop: CASSFGDNAPNEQFF. The CDR3 DNA reads TGTGCCAGCAGCTTTGGGGACAACGCCCCTAATGAGCAGTTCTTC. The chain carries TRBV7-9 and TRBJ2-1; perhaps TRBD1 as D (6 bases). The CDR3 extends over 15 amino acids. CDR1 is SEHNR, CDR2 FQNEAQ, per germline (reference sequence). The V and J ends lost 3 bases and 7 bases respectively, with 16 bases between them.